A single sample is the source of the 31 T cell receptor beta chains below, sequenced in a study of blood T cell repertoires in COVID-19. The table came from immunoSEQ multiplex PCR; TCRdb's copy has only in-frame clones and leaves some out. The sample includes around 200,000 clones, roughly 88% of them seen just once. Material: peripheral blood. The receptors shown here come from an elderly woman with acute or convalescent COVID-19.

The chain couples TRBV6-2 or TRBV6-3 to TRBJ1-2, with D uncertain. Germline CDR1 MNHEY, CDR2 SVGEGT. CDR3 size: 14 residues. V lost 1 base and J 8 bases, leaving 14 bases between the germline ends. CDR3 bases: TGTGCCAGCAGTTACTATCGGGAGATGACGGGCTACACCTTC. It specifies CASSYYREMTGYTF.

The chain employs TRBV6-4 and TRBJ1-1, with 10 positions matching TRBD1. V trimming: 5 bases; J trimming: 5 bases; junction bases outside the gene matches: 5. The CDR3 has 14 amino acids. The germline V gene has CDR1 MRHNA and CDR2 SNTAGT. The CDR3 DNA is TGTGCCAGCAGTAGGACAGGGGGGGAAACTGAAGCTTTCTTT. This gives the protein CASSRTGGETEAFF.

The chain employs TRBV2 and TRBJ2-1; the D gene is possibly TRBD2 (5 bases). The germline V and J ends were trimmed by 0 bases and 9 bases, with 18 bases remaining between them. The CDR3 consists of 16 residues. Germline values: CDR1 SNHLY, CDR2 FYNNEI. The chain's CDR3 is CASSEAFLAESGEQFF. The DNA for the CDR3 is TGTGCCAGCAGTGAAGCTTTCCTAGCCGAGAGCGGTGAGCAGTTCTTC.

The chain joins TRBV2 to TRBJ2-7, with TRBD1 matching 12 bases. With V trimmed by 5 bases and J by 1 base, 3 bases remained unmatched. The CDR3 length is 15 residues. The germline gives CDR1 SNHLY, CDR2 FYNNEI. For the CDR3, the DNA is TGTGCCAGCAGTCGGGACAGGGGGCGATCCTACGAGCAGTACTTC. Translated, it gives CASSRDRGRSYEQYF.

CDR3 in amino acids: CSVGQGPEAFF. The CDR3, as DNA: TGCAGCGTTGGACAGGGCCCTGAAGCTTTCTTT. This chain uses TRBV29-1 with TRBJ1-1, with TRBD1 matching 7 bases. The CDR3 totals 11 residues. CDR1 is SQVTM, CDR2 ANQGSEA, per germline. Germline trimming cut 4 bases from V and 6 bases from J; bases unmatched to any gene: 2.

This rearrangement joins TRBV18 to TRBJ1-1; the D gene is possibly TRBD1 (6 bases). Looked up from germline, CDR1 is KGHSH and CDR2 is LQKENI. The CDR3 has 13 amino acids. The ends were cut back, 6 bases at V and 1 base at J, with 9 bases in the middle. The CDR3 sequence: CASSLDRNTEAFF. The CDR3 DNA reads as TGTGCCAGCTCTCTGGACAGGAACACTGAAGCTTTCTTT.

J is TRBJ1-6 and V is TRBV4-1; TRBD1 agrees at 9 bases. CDR1 is MGHRA and CDR2 is YSYEKL in the germline V gene. CDR3 length equals 15 residues. The V and J ends lost 0 bases and 9 bases, in that order; junction bases with no gene match: 3. Written as DNA, the CDR3 is TGCGCCAGCAGCCAAGAACAGGGGGCCAGTTCACCCCTCCACTTT. It yields the protein CASSQEQGASSPLHF.

This sequence joins TRBV7-2 and TRBJ1-5; possibly TRBD1 for D (6 bases). The CDR3 is 16 residues long. Germline V CDR1 and CDR2: SGHTA, FQGNSA. V lost 5 bases, J lost 0 bases, and 14 bases lay in between. CDR3 sequence reads: CASSLRAGASNQPQHF. CDR3 DNA sequence: TGTGCCAGCAGCCTTCGGGCAGGGGCTAGCAATCAGCCCCAGCATTTT.

A single count supports this clone. The gene calls are TRBV6-1 and TRBJ1-1; the D gene is possibly TRBD1 (5 bases). Germline V CDR1 and CDR2: MNHNS, SASEGT. V gave up 3 bases and J gave up 9 bases, with 14 bases separating them. The CDR3 is 13 amino acids. CDR3 sequence: CASSEGQGTKAFF. As DNA, the CDR3 is TGTGCCAGCAGTGAGGGTCAGGGTACGAAAGCTTTCTTT.

The chain couples TRBV27 to TRBJ1-5; 8 nucleotides agree with TRBD1. V lost 6 bases, J lost 4 bases, and 11 bases stayed unmatched. The CDR3 runs to 16 residues. Germline CDR1 is MNHEY and CDR2 is SMNVEV (reference sequence). CDR3 sequence reads: CASRPGQGSGNQPQHF. Written as DNA, the CDR3 is TGTGCCAGCAGACCCGGACAGGGTTCAGGTAATCAGCCCCAGCATTTT.

This rearrangement joins TRBV5-1 to TRBJ2-1, with 9 positions matching TRBD2. The germline CDR1 and CDR2 sequences are SGHRS and YFSETQ. V shed 0 bases and J 8 bases; nucleotides not matched to a gene: 3. CDR3 length: 14 amino acids. CDR3 bases: TGCGCCAGCAGCTTGGTGGCGGGAGGGGATGAGCAGTTCTTC. As protein: CASSLVAGGDEQFF.

The chain joins TRBV25-1 to TRBJ1-1; maybe TRBD1 (5 bases). Trimming left V 3 bases short and J 0 bases short, with 14 bases between. Germline-derived CDR1 and CDR2 are MGHDK and SYGVNS. The CDR3 has 16 residues. The DNA for the CDR3 is TGTGCCAGCAGTGACCCAGGGACGGGGGTGAACACTGAAGCTTTCTTT. This translates into CASSDPGTGVNTEAFF.

V gene TRBV6-5 combines with J gene TRBJ2-7; 9 bases are a match to TRBD1. Trimming took 7 bases from V and 4 from J; bases not matched to a gene: 8. This CDR3 is built from 14 residues. Germline CDR1 and CDR2: MNHEY and SVGAGI. The CDR3 DNA reads as TGTGCCAGCATAGGGACAGGGAAATTTTACGAGCAGTACTTC. It translates to CASIGTGKFYEQYF.

This clone appeared once. This sequence joins TRBV18 and TRBJ1-2; D perhaps matches TRBD1 (5 bases). The CDR3 is 16 residues long. Germline CDR1 reads KGHSH; CDR2 reads LQKENI. Trimming left V 1 base short and J 4 bases short, with 16 bases between. In DNA form, the CDR3 reads TGTGCCAGCTCACCACGAACGGCAGGGTTCCTCTATGGCTACACCTTC. Translating it yields CASSPRTAGFLYGYTF.

The CDR3 loop reads CASSLQGRTNYGYTF. The CDR3 coding sequence is TGTGCCAGCAGCTTACAGGGGAGAACTAACTATGGCTACACCTTC. The chain couples TRBV7-9 to TRBJ1-2; D is perhaps TRBD1 (6 bases). From germline, CDR1 is SEHNR and CDR2 FQNEAQ (reference sequence). The CDR3 runs to 15 residues. The V end was cut by 2 bases, the J end by 0 bases, with 10 bases between. The whole variable domain, remainder taken from reference TRBV7-9 and TRBJ1-2, is DTGVSQNPRHKITKRGQNVTFRCDPISEHNRLYWYRQTLGQGPEFLTYFQNEAQLEKSRLLSDRFSAERPKGSFSTLEIQRTEQGDSAMYLCASSLQGRTNYGYTFGSGTRLTVV.

This clone has just a few counts. The rearrangement joins TRBV24-1 to TRBJ1-2; D uncertain. The CDR3 consists of 12 residues. Germline-derived CDR1 and CDR2 are KGHDR and SFDVKD. The ends were cut back, 0 bases at V and 7 bases at J, with 5 bases in the middle. CDR3: CATSDLFGGYTF. The CDR3 region has the DNA TGTGCCACCAGTGATTTGTTCGGTGGCTACACCTTC.

The rearrangement links TRBV5-6 to TRBJ1-6; D is undetermined. CDR1 and CDR2 from the germline V gene are SGHDT and YYEEEE. The CDR3 loop spans 17 amino acids. V lost 4 bases, J lost 0 bases, and 14 bases lay in between. CDR3 region: CASSQSRISSYNSPLHF. CDR3 in DNA: TGTGCCAGCAGCCAGTCGAGGATCAGCTCCTATAATTCACCCCTCCACTTT.

The chain joins TRBV6-5 to TRBJ2-2; the D gene is possibly TRBD1 (5 bases). Trimming removed 1 base at V and 6 bases at J, with 15 bases between. The germline V gene encodes CDR1 MNHEY and CDR2 SVGAGI. This CDR3 spans 16 amino acids. This CDR3 reads CASSYFPGNRSGELFF. In nucleotides, the CDR3 is TGTGCCAGCAGTTACTTCCCAGGTAACAGGTCCGGGGAGCTGTTTTTT.

The chain couples TRBV18 to TRBJ1-5; D call uncertain. The germline V gene has CDR1 KGHSH and CDR2 LQKENI. The ends were cut back, 1 base at V and 7 bases at J, with 17 bases in the middle. The CDR3 sequence is 16 residues long. Here the CDR3 DNA reads TGTGCCAGCTCACCACAATTAGGCAGGTTAAGGCAGCCCCAGCATTTT. It is translated as CASSPQLGRLRQPQHF.

This clone was counted once. V is TRBV6-5 and J is TRBJ1-2, with a tentative D call TRBD1 (5 bases). The V end was cut by 2 bases, the J end by 4 bases, with 11 bases between. Germline V gives CDR1 MNHEY, CDR2 SVGAGI. The CDR3 extends over 14 amino acids. CDR3 in DNA: TGTGCCAGCAGTTACAGGGGAGGAGGCTATGGCTACACCTTC. Protein: CASSYRGGGYGYTF.

The J gene is TRBJ2-3, the V gene TRBV9; D may be TRBD2 (6 bases). This CDR3 has 14 residues. V lost 6 bases to trimming and J lost 6 bases, with 17 bases between them. From germline, CDR1 is SGDLS and CDR2 YYNGEE. The CDR3 spells CASMGRGLSDTQYF. The CDR3 nucleotides are TGTGCCAGCATGGGTAGGGGACTCTCGGATACGCAGTATTTT.

The count of this clone is one. The chain has TRBV12-3 or TRBV12-4 and TRBJ1-6, with D possibly being TRBD1 (6 bases). Trimming pared 6 bases from V and 10 bases from J, leaving 13 bases between. The CDR3 extends over 13 amino acids. The chain's CDR3 is CASRTGRRSPLHF. In DNA, the CDR3 is TGTGCCAGCAGAACAGGGCGGCGATCACCCCTCCACTTT.

This clone was detected only a few times. The CDR3 sequence: CASREAYGYTF. The CDR3, as DNA: TGTGCCAGCAGAGAAGCCTATGGCTACACCTTC. J is TRBJ1-2 and V is TRBV28; D gene ambiguous. V was pared by 6 bases and J by 4 bases, with 6 bases between. This CDR3 contains 11 residues. CDR1 and CDR2 from the germline V gene are MDHEN and SYDVKM.

The DNA of the CDR3 is TGTGCCACCAGCCTTACAGGCCTGGGGGGAGAGACCCAGTACTTC. It translates to CATSLTGLGGETQYF. V and J are TRBV24-1 and TRBJ2-5; D is perhaps TRBD2 (6 bases). This CDR3 has 15 amino acids. Germline V gene lookup returns CDR1 KGHDR and CDR2 SFDVKD. V gave up 7 bases and J gave up 4 bases, with 18 bases separating them.

This chain uses TRBV29-1 with TRBJ2-1, with D perhaps TRBD2 (6 bases). V gave up 3 bases and J gave up 0 bases, with 15 bases separating them. This CDR3 is 16 amino acids long. Germline CDR1 SQVTM, CDR2 ANQGSEA. CDR3 sequence: CSVEERDLSSYNEQFF. DNA of the CDR3: TGCAGCGTTGAGGAAAGGGACTTAAGCTCCTACAATGAGCAGTTCTTC.

The chain employs TRBV19 and TRBJ1-4; 7 nucleotides agree with TRBD1. This CDR3 spans 15 amino acids. Trimming at V came to 3 bases and at J to 4 bases, leaving 5 bases not matched to a gene. CDR1 is LNHDA, CDR2 SQIVND, per germline (reference sequence). The CDR3 coding sequence is TGTGCCAGTAGTATTGGGGGACAGTTTAATGAAAAACTGTTTTTT. Its protein is CASSIGGQFNEKLFF.

The chain carries TRBV15 and TRBJ2-7; 9 nucleotides line up with TRBD2. Looked up from germline, CDR1 is LNHNV and CDR2 is YYDKDF (reference sequence). Germline trimming cut 0 bases from V and 1 base from J; bases unmatched to any gene: 7. The CDR3 has 17 amino acids. The CDR3 DNA reads TGTGCCACCAGCAGAGAGGGGGTAGCGGGGGCTTCCTACGAGCAGTACTTC. It is translated as CATSREGVAGASYEQYF.

V gene TRBV9 combines with J gene TRBJ2-3, with a possible D match to TRBD2 (5 bases). Trimming cost V 1 base and J 5 bases, with 14 bases left between them. This CDR3 is built from 15 residues. Germline V gene data show CDR1 as SGDLS and CDR2 as YYNGEE. CDR3 coding DNA: TGTGCCAGCAGCGTAAGGTCGGGGTCGGGAGATACGCAGTATTTT. This sequence encodes CASSVRSGSGDTQYF.

This chain uses TRBV6-5 with TRBJ2-7; D remains ambiguous. CDR3 size: 11 residues. With 5 bases removed from V and 2 bases from J, the gap between germline ends came to 4 bases. Germline V CDR1 and CDR2: MNHEY, SVGAGI. The DNA of the CDR3 is TGTGCCAGCAGTACAGCCTACGAGCAGTACTTC. It translates to CASSTAYEQYF.

This clone was observed once. The chain recombines TRBV19 with TRBJ1-5; D possibly corresponds to TRBD1 (5 bases). V dropped 8 bases and J dropped 3 bases, with 14 bases sitting between them. There are 14 residues in the CDR3. Germline assignment: CDR1 LNHDA and CDR2 SQIVND (reference sequence). The CDR3 is CASGETANNQPQHF. For the CDR3, the DNA is TGTGCCAGTGGAGAGACAGCTAACAATCAGCCCCAGCATTTT.

This sequence joins TRBV4-1 and TRBJ1-2; tentative D call: TRBD1 (6 bases). The germline V and J ends were trimmed by 2 bases and 4 bases, with 14 bases remaining between them. The CDR3 loop spans 15 amino acids. The V gene's germline CDR1 is MGHRA and CDR2 YSYEKL. The CDR3 nucleotides read TGCGCCAGCAGCCAACCGGACAGCCGGGGCTATGGCTACACCTTC. Encoded protein: CASSQPDSRGYGYTF.